The T cell receptor beta chain under discussion was sequenced for a study of T cell responses to AZD1222 COVID-19 vaccine. CDR3 length: 14 amino acids. V was pared by 1 base and J by 1 base, with 7 bases between. Germline CDR1 and CDR2: MNHNS and SASEGT. As to this clone: Its antigen is unknown.

Findings and limits, study-wide: Within unmutated variant regions lay the reported targets of nearly half of spike-specific TCRs. AZD1222 recipients seropositive at baseline numbered only six or seven. Possibly, clonal diversity was underestimated; donors were largely white British and included more females.

The assay was immunoSEQ multiplex PCR, and TCRdb's table has in-frame clones only and misses some. The sample lists about 120,000 clones, around 90% seen once, with approximately 3.5% in the top ten. The input for sequencing was peripheral blood, taken 28 days after the second AZD1222 dose. This TCR derives from an adult who received the AZD1222 COVID-19 vaccine. The chain recombines TRBV6-1 with TRBJ1-2, with D unresolved. This CDR3 reads CASSEEANNYGYTF. The CDR3 DNA follows: TGTGCCAGCAGTGAAGAGGCGAATAACTATGGCTACACCTTC.